This entry describes one TCR beta chain. Its specificity is unknown. The data belong to a study of cytotoxic CD8 clonotypes in ibrutinib-treated CLL. Overall study findings and caveats: Sampling times (in sustained-remission versus progressing patients) were not the same. Contraction or stability on treatment was seen for public clonotypes, which were uncommon. Upon ibrutinib response clonality rose, and upon progression it fell back toward baseline.

The CDR3 consists of 17 residues. The V gene end was trimmed by 7 bases and the J gene end by 3 bases; junction bases not matched to a gene: 13. Germline V gives CDR1 MNHEY, CDR2 SMNVEV (reference sequence). Sequencing sought depths of 1 in 200,000 to 1 in 1 million T cells. The protocol was immunoSEQ multiplex PCR, while the TCRdb copy is restricted to in-frame clones and leaves out a portion. Here the sample spans over 100,000 clones, roughly 88% being singletons. The chain carries TRBV27 and TRBJ2-3; TRBD2 aligns across 10 bases. The receptor was isolated from a human donor with chronic lymphocytic leukemia. Sequences were derived from PBMCs, sampled after 24 months of ibrutinib treatment. The CDR3 coding sequence is TGTGCCAGCACTCCTCGACAGCTAGCGGGAGTGACAGATACGCAGTATTTT. Encoded protein: CASTPRQLAGVTDTQYF.